Below are 9 T cell receptor beta chains sequenced from a single sample in a study of OX40 agonist ivuxolimab in advanced cancers. TCRdb keeps only in-frame clones here, not all; method: immunoSEQ multiplex PCR. Counted here are tens of thousands of clones, 75% to 90% occurring once; the ten biggest clones make up under 0.4%. This specimen consisted of CD4+ or CD8+ T cells sorted from blood, obtained in a trial of the OX40 agonist ivuxolimab. The receptors originated from an adult with an advanced solid tumor such as melanoma, head and neck, liver or kidney cancer.

The gene calls are TRBV10-2 and TRBJ2-7; D is unclear. The CDR3 is made up of 15 amino acids. Trimming removed 0 bases from V and 0 bases from J, with 9 bases in between. Germline CDR1 is WSHSY and CDR2 is SAAADI. The CDR3 spells CASSESLQLSYEQYF. DNA of the CDR3: TGCGCCAGCAGTGAGTCCCTGCAGCTCTCCTACGAGCAGTACTTC.

J is TRBJ2-1 and V is TRBV2; unclear D gene. Germline values: CDR1 SNHLY, CDR2 FYNNEI. The CDR3 totals 14 residues. Trimming pared 4 bases from V and 2 bases from J, leaving 9 bases between. CDR3: CASSAQGTYNEQFF. CDR3 in DNA: TGTGCCAGCAGTGCGCAAGGAACCTACAATGAGCAGTTCTTC. The full variable domain, with the rest looked up from reference TRBV2 and TRBJ2-1, is EPEVTQTPSHQVTQMGQEVILRCVPISNHLYFYWYRQILGQKVEFLVSFYNNEISEKSEIFDDQFSVERPDGSNFTLKIRSTKLEDSAMYFCASSAQGTYNEQFFGPGTRLTVL.

This chain uses TRBV6-5 with TRBJ2-5; TRBD1 aligns across 10 bases. J gave up 2 bases and V 6 bases, and 6 bases lay outside the gene matches. CDR1 MNHEY and CDR2 SVGAGI come from the germline V gene. This CDR3 region has 15 residues. CDR3 amino acids: CASRIRGQGQETQYF. The CDR3 coding sequence is TGTGCCAGCAGAATCCGGGGACAGGGGCAAGAGACCCAGTACTTC.

The rearrangement links TRBV7-9 to TRBJ2-5; the match to TRBD2 covers 9 bases. The CDR3 consists of 17 residues. Trimming removed 1 base from V and 5 bases from J; junction bases left unmatched: 11. Germline-derived CDR1 and CDR2 are SEHNR and FQNEAQ (reference sequence). DNA of the CDR3: TGTGCCAGCAGCTTAGGACTCGCGGGAGGGTCGGTGGAGACCCAGTACTTC. It encodes CASSLGLAGGSVETQYF. Variable domain in full (rest from reference TRBV7-9 and TRBJ2-5): DTGVSQNPRHKITKRGQNVTFRCDPISEHNRLYWYRQTLGQGPEFLTYFQNEAQLEKSRLLSDRFSAERPKGSFSTLEIQRTEQGDSAMYLCASSLGLAGGSVETQYFGPGTRLLVL.

This chain uses TRBV5-8 with TRBJ2-7, with TRBD2 matching 7 bases. Germline V gene lookup returns CDR1 SGHTS and CDR2 YDEGEE. The CDR3 length is 14 residues. The V gene end was trimmed by 2 bases and the J gene end by 2 bases; junction bases not matched to a gene: 4. The CDR3: CASSLSGRAYEQYF. The CDR3, as DNA: TGTGCCAGCAGCTTAAGTGGGAGGGCCTACGAGCAGTACTTC.

The gene calls are TRBV10-3 and TRBJ2-1; 11 bases agree with TRBD2. V gave up 4 bases and J gave up 9 bases; unmatched junction bases: 8. The CDR3 runs 15 residues. Germline CDR1 reads ENHRY; CDR2 reads SYGVKD. The CDR3 DNA reads TGTGCCATCAGTGTGGTAGCGGGAGGGCCTGGTGAGCAGTTCTTC. This translates into CAISVVAGGPGEQFF.

This clone was observed a single time. The chain employs TRBV19 and TRBJ2-5; TRBD2 aligns across 8 bases. J gave up 1 base and V 6 bases, and 7 bases lay outside the gene matches. The CDR3 sequence is 15 residues long. Germline values: CDR1 LNHDA, CDR2 SQIVND (reference sequence). The CDR3 DNA follows: TGTGCCAGTAGCGGCCGGACTAGCCCCCAAGAGACCCAGTACTTC. The encoded protein is CASSGRTSPQETQYF.

V usage is TRBV12-5 and J usage is TRBJ2-3; TRBD2 aligns across 7 bases. V dropped 0 bases and J dropped 5; count of bases not matched to a gene: 11. CDR1 and CDR2 from the germline V gene are LGHNT and FRNRAP. The CDR3 consists of 17 residues. The DNA for the CDR3 is TGTGCTAGTGGTTTGGTACTAGGGGTCTGGGGGGGAGATACGCAGTATTTT. This translates into CASGLVLGVWGGDTQYF.

The rearrangement links TRBV5-1 to TRBJ2-4, with a weak D call TRBD1 (6 bases). Trimming removed 1 base from V and 9 bases from J, with 20 bases in between. Germline V gene data show CDR1 as SGHRS and CDR2 as YFSETQ. CDR3 size: 16 residues. This CDR3 is CASSLNPGTTGGIQYF. As DNA, the CDR3 is TGCGCCAGCAGCTTGAACCCCGGGACAACTGGAGGCATTCAGTACTTC.